The sequence of this T cell receptor beta chain was determined in a study of CXCR3-negative and CXCR3-positive naive CD8 T cells. Study context: Sequencing brought in 120 million to 150 million TRB reads altogether, and each library got about 1.5 +/- 0.3 million. General study points: More hydrophobic TRB CDR3s were found in CXCR3-positive naive cells than in CXCR3-negative naive cells.

The method, 5' RACE with UMI labels, was used to prepare the TRB cDNA libraries. One entry per CDR3 protein, without DNA, is what TCRdb gives after re-calling the 5' RACE reads. This sample's clone table lists 41,000 or so distinct CDR3 sequences. The CDR3 runs to 15 residues. Each CD8+ T cell subset was flow-sorted in triplicate. Every sort contained approximately 300,000 cells. Details on this clonotype: What it binds is unknown.

This sequence joins TRBV12-3 or TRBV12-4 and TRBJ2-1; without DNA, the TCRdb call of TRBD1 cannot be checked. The source is a human donor in good health. Some clones in this sample may be carry-over from other donors' samples. Sequencing used naive CXCR3- CD8+ T cells from blood. As for subset: CD45RO-CCR7+CD27+CD95- naive CD8+ T cells lacking CXCR3 (TNR3-). The CDR3 reads CASSPGPGGANEQFF.